One and the same sample provided the 14 T cell receptor beta chains below, sequenced in a study of T-cell memory formation after mild COVID-19 (dated by TCRdb to about 2021). Library prep was done by 5' RACE. Sequencing took place on an Illumina NovaSeq 6000. TCRdb took the public reads, trimmed them with fastp at Q25, ran MiXCR for clone calling and kept in-frame beta chains. Identical CDR3 proteins give one entry, which carries the most common genes and DNA. The sample includes 400,000 to 500,000 distinct CDR3 sequences, with about a sixth observed a single time. The ten largest clonotypes hold about a fifth of the sample. The specimen was PBMCs or a T cell subset sorted from them (not recorded which). The receptors here all came from a man younger than 35 who had mild COVID-19 (a few samples of this study predate the infection). The sample titles of this study are shuffled in the database, so cell type and time point are left out; the donor was told from shared clones.

V usage is TRBV20-1 and J usage is TRBJ2-7; maybe TRBD2 (5 bases). CDR3 length: 14 amino acids. V lost 3 bases, J lost 2 bases, and 14 bases lay in between. From germline, CDR1 is DFQATT and CDR2 SNEGSKA (reference sequence). In DNA form, the CDR3 reads TGCAGTGCTAGTAAGGAGGATCCCCCCTACGAGCAGTACTTC. Translating it yields CSASKEDPPYEQYF.

In its sample, this clonotype was seen many times. The chain carries TRBV12-3 or TRBV12-4 and TRBJ1-4; the D gene is possibly TRBD1 (5 bases). The V and J ends lost 6 bases and 4 bases respectively, with 12 bases between them. This CDR3 contains 14 residues. This CDR3 reads CASSSGAVNEKLFF. CDR3 bases: TGTGCCAGCAGCTCCGGGGCCGTTAATGAAAAACTGTTTTTT.

The V and J genes are TRBV7-2 and TRBJ1-2; D perhaps matches TRBD1 (6 bases). Trimming shortened V by 5 bases and J by 4 bases, and 11 bases separated the two germline ends. Germline loops: CDR1 SGHTA, CDR2 FQGNSA. This CDR3 has 13 amino acids. Here the CDR3 DNA reads TGTGCCAGCAGCATTGGACAGTCCTATGGCTACACCTTC. Amino acid sequence: CASSIGQSYGYTF. Filled out from reference TRBV7-2 and TRBJ1-2, the complete variable domain reads GAGVSQSPSNKVTEKGKDVELRCDPISGHTALYWYRQSLGQGLEFLIYFQGNSAPDKSGLPSDRFSAERTGGSVSTLTIQRTQQEDSAVYLCASSIGQSYGYTFGSGTRLTVV.

This clonotype was seen only a few times. The chain couples TRBV10-3 to TRBJ1-3; the D is unclear. V was clipped by 7 bases and J by 4 bases, with 11 bases between them. The germline gives CDR1 ENHRY, CDR2 SYGVKD. The CDR3 consists of 13 residues. The CDR3 DNA reads TGTGCCATCAATTCCGGGAGCGGAAACACCATATATTTT. Protein product: CAINSGSGNTIYF.

This clonotype was recorded a few times. This chain connects TRBV4-1 to TRBJ1-6, with D perhaps TRBD1 (6 bases). The CDR3 is made up of 17 amino acids. Germline lookup yields CDR1 MGHRA and CDR2 YSYEKL. V lost 3 bases, J lost 10 bases, and 22 bases lay in between. CDR3 amino acids: CASSHPKTGPVGSPLHF. CDR3 nucleotides: TGCGCCAGCAGCCACCCGAAGACAGGCCCCGTGGGATCACCCCTCCACTTT.

This chain uses TRBV7-9 with TRBJ1-1, with TRBD1 as a possible D gene (6 bases). Germline V gives CDR1 SEHNR, CDR2 FQNEAQ (reference sequence). The V gene lost 5 bases and the J gene lost 1 base, with 14 bases spanning the gap. The CDR3 has 15 amino acids. CDR3 nucleotide sequence: TGTGCCAGCAGCCCCCCGGGACACCAGAACACTGAAGCTTTCTTT. Residues: CASSPPGHQNTEAFF.

There are a few counts of this clonotype. J is TRBJ1-1 and V is TRBV5-1, with TRBD1 identical over 8 bases. The germline V gene has CDR1 SGHRS and CDR2 YFSETQ. The CDR3 runs 15 residues. With V trimmed by 2 bases and J by 1 base, 4 bases remained unmatched. CDR3 sequence (DNA): TGCGCCAGCAGCTTTACCGGGACAGGGAACACTGAAGCTTTCTTT. This sequence encodes CASSFTGTGNTEAFF.

This clonotype was counted only a few times. The rearrangement links TRBV24-1 to TRBJ1-5; D possibly corresponds to TRBD1 (5 bases). The germline CDR1 and CDR2 sequences are KGHDR and SFDVKD. Trimming took off 9 bases at V and 0 bases at J, with 14 bases between the two ends. This CDR3 has 15 amino acids. The CDR3 is CATPQGDYSNQPQHF. As DNA, the CDR3 is TGTGCCACCCCTCAGGGTGACTATAGCAATCAGCCCCAGCATTTT.

Only a few counts were recorded for this clonotype. The chain combines TRBV5-1 with TRBJ2-7; D might be TRBD1 or TRBD2, each matching 6 bases. The V gene's germline CDR1 is SGHRS and CDR2 YFSETQ. The CDR3 length is 14 residues. The V end lost 5 bases, the J end lost 4 bases, and 16 bases lay between the germline ends. This chain's CDR3 is CASSRPGARYEQYF. The DNA for the CDR3 is TGCGCCAGCAGTAGGCCGGGGGCTAGATACGAGCAGTACTTC. The whole variable domain, filled in from reference TRBV5-1 and TRBJ2-7, reads KAGVTQTPRYLIKTRGQQVTLSCSPISGHRSVSWYQQTPGQGLQFLFEYFSETQRNKGNFPGRFSGRQFSNSRSEMNVSTLELGDSALYLCASSRPGARYEQYFGPGTRLTVT.

About this clonotype itself: Germline is not matched at one junction end, which may reflect a read error. The chain uses TRBV12-3 or TRBV12-4 and TRBJ1-1, with 8 bases fitting TRBD1. CDR3 size: 15 residues. CDR3 DNA sequence: TGTGCCAGCAGTGCCCGACAGGGGACAAACACTGACGCTTTCTTT. It is translated as CASSARQGTNTDAFF.

This clonotype was seen a handful of times. The CDR3 region has the DNA TGTGCCAGCAGAAAAGACAGGGGTGGCTACACCTTC. It translates to CASRKDRGGYTF. The chain is built from TRBV7-9 and TRBJ1-2, with 8 nucleotides matching TRBD1. V lost 6 bases, J lost 7 bases, and 4 bases stayed unmatched. The germline V gene encodes CDR1 SEHNR and CDR2 FQNEAQ (reference sequence). This CDR3 is 12 amino acids long.

This clonotype was seen only a few times. V usage is TRBV24-1 and J usage is TRBJ2-5; 12 nucleotides line up with TRBD1. The germline V gene has CDR1 KGHDR and CDR2 SFDVKD. CDR3 size: 15 residues. V shed 9 bases, J shed 5 bases, and the junction held 9 bases outside the gene matches. CDR3 in DNA: TGTGCCACCTCCCCGGGACAGGGGGCTCCGGAGACCCAGTACTTC. It specifies CATSPGQGAPETQYF.

The chain links TRBV6-2 or TRBV6-3 to TRBJ1-2; maybe TRBD1 (6 bases). CDR3 length: 13 residues. Deletions cut 6 bases from V and 4 bases from J, with 12 bases between. Looked up from germline, CDR1 is MNHEY and CDR2 is SVGEGT. The CDR3, as DNA: TGTGCCAGCAGGCTTACAGGGTCCTATGGCTACACCTTC. It is translated as CASRLTGSYGYTF.

This clonotype has at least ten counts. The chain combines TRBV7-9 with TRBJ2-1; D is undetermined. The CDR3 loop spans 11 amino acids. Germline CDR1 SEHNR, CDR2 FQNEAQ (reference sequence). Trimming shortened V by 5 bases and J by 5 bases, and 4 bases separated the two germline ends. The CDR3 DNA reads TGTGCCAGCAGCCTCAACAATGAGCAGTTCTTC. Translated: CASSLNNEQFF.